This TCR beta chain stems from a study of sequential checkpoint blockade in melanoma. CDR3 length: 14 residues. The V gene's germline CDR1 is MNHGY and CDR2 SAAAGT. V shed 2 bases and J shed 7 bases, with 15 bases lying between them. Treatment specified: randomized to nivolumab then ipilimumab (arm A) or the reverse (arm B). Sequenced by immunoSEQ multiplex PCR; TCRdb stores in-frame clones only, minus some. The sample holds 2,000 to 3,000 clones, around 20% seen once. This clonotype originated in a human donor with melanoma. The chain combines TRBV6-8 with TRBJ2-7, with a weak D call TRBD2 (6 bases). The specimen was tumor tissue (inferred from file names), collected from a patient given nivolumab and ipilimumab in sequence. The CDR3 reads CASSYVGGMREQYF. Here the CDR3 DNA reads TGTGCCAGCAGTTACGTCGGGGGAATGCGGGAGCAGTACTTC.